This T cell receptor (beta chain) was obtained from a study of T cells in Graves' hyperthyroidism and ophthalmopathy. At the level of the study: Sampling of peripheral blood happened at initial diagnosis, prior to any treatment. Study outcomes and limitations: Ophthalmopathy and stable hyperthyroidism were told apart by a 13 V-J model. Clonotypes that were expanded in thyroid above 0.001 mostly appeared in blood too.

As for this clonotype: Its antigen is as yet unknown.

RNA transcripts gave rise to amplified TCR beta CDR3 regions. With the HTBI primer set, the TCR CDR3 went through a first round of RT-PCR. In TCRdb, the multiplex PCR reads were re-called with MiXCR into one record per CDR3 protein. The sample holds approximately 690,000 distinct CDR3 sequences, 20% to 25% seen once. The V end lost 1 base, the J end lost 5 bases, and 14 bases lay between the germline ends. The CDR3 covers 15 residues. The germline CDR1 and CDR2 sequences are LGHNA and YSLEER. The TCR originated in a man aged 25 to 45 with Graves' ophthalmopathy. Sequencing used blood. The V call is TRBV4-3, the J call TRBJ2-5; D gene unclear. The CDR3 region has the DNA TGCGCCAGCAGCCAAGTGATTTGGCATTGGGAGACCCAGTACTTC. The encoded protein is CASSQVIWHWETQYF.